This T cell receptor (beta chain) originates from a study of cytomegalovirus exposure and HLA in healthy donors. Overall study: Prior work identified some 120 million unique TCR beta sequences in 190 million or so T cells. HLA-typed donors were the source of about 90 million unique TCRs held in an early data release.

CDR3 length: 16 amino acids. Unmatched junction bases numbered 13, after V lost 6 bases and J lost 4 bases. CDR1 SNHLY and CDR2 FYNNEI come from the germline V gene. This cohort consisted of healthy bone marrow donors. General observations from the study: Reportedly, TCR beta sequences accurately predicted HLA-A and HLA-B alleles in most subjects.

Points on this clone: What it binds is unknown.

PCR employed 60 Vbeta and 13 Jbeta primers. Assay: immunoSEQ multiplex PCR; the TCRdb copy retains only in-frame clones and omits some. In the table there are over 150,000 clones, about two thirds of which are singletons. The receptor's source is a woman between 25 and 40 years old in good health and CMV-seronegative. The chain recombines TRBV2 with TRBJ2-3, with 7 bases that match TRBD2. Sequencing was done on a sample of PBMCs. The CDR3 DNA follows: TGTGCCAGCAGCTTGGGGGAGGGAGGGAGGGCAGATACGCAGTATTTT. This translates into CASSLGEGGRADTQYF. Based on the CDR3 plus reference TRBV2 and TRBJ2-3, the full variable domain is EPEVTQTPSHQVTQMGQEVILRCVPISNHLYFYWYRQILGQKVEFLVSFYNNEISEKSEIFDDQFSVERPDGSNFTLKIRSTKLEDSAMYFCASSLGEGGRADTQYFGPGTRLTVL.